The 24 T cell receptor beta chains below all came from one sample that was sequenced in a study of blood T cell repertoires in COVID-19. This table comes from immunoSEQ multiplex PCR, and its TCRdb copy is limited to in-frame clones, with some not included. The data contain 200,000 to 250,000 clones, around 80% of them singletons. Sequences were obtained from peripheral blood. Receptors originate from a woman between 65 and 79 years old with acute or convalescent COVID-19.

The chain employs TRBV6-6 and TRBJ1-5, with D hard to call. The germline V gene encodes CDR1 MNHNY and CDR2 SVGAGI (reference sequence). This CDR3 region has 14 residues. Trimming took 6 bases from V and 7 from J, leaving 16 bases between them. DNA of the CDR3: TGTGCCAGCAGGGAAACAGCCCAAAACCAGCCCCAGCATTTT. Residues: CASRETAQNQPQHF.

The rearrangement uses TRBV11-2 and TRBJ2-3; the D is unclear. The CDR3 has 19 amino acids. The V gene's germline CDR1 is SGHAT and CDR2 FQNNGV. The V gene lost 2 bases and the J gene lost 0 bases, with 21 bases spanning the gap. The CDR3 nucleotides are TGTGCCAGCAGCTTAATTCTAGGTTCCGTTTTTGGAAGCACAGATACGCAGTATTTT. It is translated as CASSLILGSVFGSTDTQYF.

This clone was counted a single time. This chain joins TRBV3-1 (or the pseudogene TRBV3-2) and TRBJ2-3; TRBD1 agrees at 9 bases. Per the germline V gene, CDR1 is LGHDT and CDR2 is YNNKEL (reference sequence). The CDR3 spans 17 residues. J gave up 5 bases and V 2 bases, and 11 bases lay outside the gene matches. In DNA form, the CDR3 reads TGTGCCAGCAGCCAATCGGTACTGGGACAGGGTAAAGATACGCAGTATTTT. It codes for CASSQSVLGQGKDTQYF.

The genes are TRBV30 and TRBJ2-7; 7 bases line up with TRBD1. Germline V CDR1 and CDR2: GTSNPN, SVGIG (reference sequence). This CDR3 has 12 amino acids. The ends lost 4 bases at V and 5 bases at J; junction bases unmatched: 5. Here the CDR3 DNA reads TGTGCCTGGAACAGGGGAATCAACGAGCAGTACTTC. Translating gives CAWNRGINEQYF.

The chain has TRBV27 and TRBJ2-3; 7 bases map to TRBD2. The CDR3 consists of 16 residues. Per the germline V gene, CDR1 is MNHEY and CDR2 is SMNVEV (reference sequence). V was clipped by 6 bases and J by 4 bases; unmatched bases: 13. CDR3 loop: CASSPWEGVVSDTQYF. The CDR3 DNA reads as TGTGCCAGCAGCCCCTGGGAGGGAGTTGTCTCAGATACGCAGTATTTT.

The rearrangement links TRBV7-3 to TRBJ2-2; TRBD1 matches 7 bases. This CDR3 is built from 15 residues. Unmatched junction bases numbered 7, after V lost 5 bases and J lost 4 bases. Germline CDR1 SGHTA, CDR2 FQGTGA. CDR3 coding DNA: TGTGCCAGCAGCAAGACAGGGCATGGCACCGGGGAGCTGTTTTTT. Translated, it gives CASSKTGHGTGELFF. Full variable domain (missing parts from reference TRBV7-3 and TRBJ2-2): GAGVSQTPSNKVTEKGKYVELRCDPISGHTALYWYRQSLGQGPEFLIYFQGTGAADDSGLPNDRFFAVRPEGSVSTLKIQRTERGDSAVYLCASSKTGHGTGELFFGEGSRLTVL.

The chain is built from TRBV2 and TRBJ2-1, with 13 bases that match TRBD2. Trimming took 7 bases from V and 0 from J; bases not matched to a gene: 3. The CDR3 extends over 16 amino acids. CDR1 is SNHLY, CDR2 FYNNEI, per germline. For the CDR3, the DNA is TGTGCCAGCATCAGGACTAGCGGGGGCTCCTACAATGAGCAGTTCTTC. Translating it yields CASIRTSGGSYNEQFF.

V and J are TRBV7-2 and TRBJ2-2; tentatively, D is TRBD2 (6 bases). V lost 6 bases, J lost 1 base, and 12 bases lay in between. Germline loops: CDR1 SGHTA, CDR2 FQGNSA. The CDR3 totals 15 residues. CDR3 sequence (DNA): TGTGCCAGCAGTTTTAGCGGCTTGAACACCGGGGAGCTGTTTTTT. This encodes CASSFSGLNTGELFF. Full variable domain (remainder filled in from reference TRBV7-2 and TRBJ2-2): GAGVSQSPSNKVTEKGKDVELRCDPISGHTALYWYRQSLGQGLEFLIYFQGNSAPDKSGLPSDRFSAERTGGSVSTLTIQRTQQEDSAVYLCASSFSGLNTGELFFGEGSRLTVL.

The chain recombines TRBV3-1 (or the pseudogene TRBV3-2) with TRBJ2-3; weak D call: TRBD2 (6 bases). The CDR3 spans 15 residues. Trimming stripped 3 bases from V and 1 base from J, with 11 bases between. Germline CDR1 reads LGHDT; CDR2 reads YNNKEL (reference sequence). The CDR3 reads CASSHGREGTDTQYF. In DNA form, the CDR3 reads TGTGCCAGCAGCCACGGCAGGGAGGGCACAGATACGCAGTATTTT.

The chain carries TRBV9 and TRBJ2-6; D perhaps matches TRBD1 (5 bases). The CDR3 has 18 amino acids. CDR1 and CDR2 from the germline V gene are SGDLS and YYNGEE. Deletions cut 0 bases from V and 1 base from J, with 14 bases between. Here the CDR3 DNA reads TGTGCCAGCAGCGTAGATGCAGGGTTGGGGTCTGGGGCCAACGTCCTGACTTTC. Translating it yields CASSVDAGLGSGANVLTF.

In this sample, this clone turned up once. The chain carries TRBV18 and TRBJ2-1; D possibly corresponds to TRBD2 (5 bases). CDR1 and CDR2 (germline): KGHSH, LQKENI. Trimming shortened V by 3 bases and J by 8 bases, and 8 bases separated the two germline ends. CDR3 size: 12 residues. The CDR3 spells CASSPRGDEQFF. The CDR3, as DNA: TGTGCCAGCTCACCTCGGGGTGATGAGCAGTTCTTC.

CDR3 protein: CASSSDPHSSYNSPLHF. The CDR3 nucleotides are TGTGCCAGCAGCTCCGATCCCCATAGCTCCTATAATTCACCCCTCCACTTT. The chain recombines TRBV7-2 with TRBJ1-6, with no clear D. V was clipped by 4 bases and J by 0 bases, with 13 bases between them. In germline, CDR1 is SGHTA, CDR2 FQGNSA. The CDR3 totals 17 residues. Supplemented by reference TRBV7-2 and TRBJ1-6, the full variable domain reads GAGVSQSPSNKVTEKGKDVELRCDPISGHTALYWYRQSLGQGLEFLIYFQGNSAPDKSGLPSDRFSAERTGGSVSTLTIQRTQQEDSAVYLCASSSDPHSSYNSPLHFGNGTRLTVT.

J is TRBJ2-7 and V is TRBV11-2; D gene ambiguous. The CDR3 is 12 amino acids. V lost 4 bases, J lost 2 bases, and 6 bases lay in between. CDR1 and CDR2 from the germline V gene are SGHAT and FQNNGV. The CDR3 region is CASSSDTYEQYV. DNA for the CDR3: TGTGCCAGCAGCTCAGACACCTACGAGCAGTACGTC.

This clone has only a few counts. The chain has TRBV19 and TRBJ1-5, with TRBD1 identical over 7 bases. CDR1 LNHDA and CDR2 SQIVND come from the germline V gene (reference sequence). Losses at the gene ends were 6 bases for V and 6 bases for J; bases not matched to a gene: 5. The CDR3 runs 13 residues. The CDR3 reads CASRLTGAQPQHF. The CDR3 DNA sequence: TGTGCCAGTAGATTAACAGGGGCTCAGCCCCAGCATTTT.

The V call is TRBV27, the J call TRBJ2-5, with 11 bases identical to TRBD2. The CDR3 sequence is 15 residues long. The ends lost 5 bases at V and 1 base at J; junction bases unmatched: 3. CDR1 and CDR2 from the germline V gene are MNHEY and SMNVEV (reference sequence). The CDR3 loop reads CASSQLAGGQETQYF. As DNA, the CDR3 is TGTGCCAGCAGTCAGCTAGCGGGGGGCCAAGAGACCCAGTACTTC.

The chain links TRBV4-1 to TRBJ2-2, with TRBD2 identical over 8 bases. The CDR3 contains 16 residues. Per germline, CDR1 MGHRA and CDR2 YSYEKL. J lost 3 bases, V lost 4 bases, and 7 bases had no gene match. The chain's CDR3 is CASSPGGGLYTGELFF. DNA for the CDR3: TGCGCCAGCAGCCCGGGCGGGGGGCTATACACCGGGGAGCTGTTTTTT.

This rearrangement joins TRBV30 to TRBJ2-1; 12 nucleotides align to TRBD2. The CDR3 covers 13 residues. Unmatched junction bases numbered 0, after V lost 1 base and J lost 8 bases. CDR1 and CDR2 from the germline V gene are GTSNPN and SVGIG (reference sequence). CDR3 protein: CAWSGLAGDEQFF. The CDR3 nucleotides are TGTGCCTGGAGTGGACTAGCGGGGGATGAGCAGTTCTTC.

The chain couples TRBV3-1 (or the pseudogene TRBV3-2) to TRBJ2-3; 9 nucleotides agree with TRBD1. The CDR3 extends over 15 amino acids. The V gene end was trimmed by 3 bases and the J gene end by 4 bases; junction bases not matched to a gene: 5. Germline CDR1 is LGHDT and CDR2 is YNNKEL (reference sequence). In DNA, the CDR3 is TGTGCCAGCAGCCAGGGACAGGGTAAGGCAGATACGCAGTATTTT. Translated: CASSQGQGKADTQYF.

This clone was seen only once. The chain is built from TRBV6-5 and TRBJ1-2, with 9 bases that match TRBD1. Trimming at V came to 6 bases and at J to 6 bases, leaving 8 bases not matched to a gene. This CDR3 comprises 14 residues. CDR1 and CDR2 from the germline V gene are MNHEY and SVGAGI. The CDR3 loop is CASSSSRDRDGYTF. CDR3 nucleotides: TGTGCCAGCAGCTCATCCCGGGACAGGGATGGCTACACCTTC.

Here the CDR3 DNA reads TGTGCCAGCAGCCTCGGGAGCACAAACTCCTACAATGAGCAGTTCTTC. Translation: CASSLGSTNSYNEQFF. The rearrangement uses TRBV11-2 and TRBJ2-1, with D tentatively TRBD2 (6 bases). The V gene's germline CDR1 is SGHAT and CDR2 FQNNGV. V was cut by 5 bases and J by 0 bases, with 14 bases left in between. This CDR3 has 16 amino acids. Variable domain in full (rest from reference TRBV11-2 and TRBJ2-1): EAGVAQSPRYKIIEKRQSVAFWCNPISGHATLYWYQQILGQGPKLLIQFQNNGVVDDSQLPKDRFSAERLKGVDSTLKIQPAKLEDSAVYLCASSLGSTNSYNEQFFGPGTRLTVL.

CDR3 residues: CASSKYNDLYNEKLFF. The CDR3 DNA is TGTGCCAGCAGCAAATACAACGACTTATATAATGAAAAACTGTTTTTT. The chain uses TRBV2 and TRBJ1-4; D is undetermined. V lost 6 bases, J lost 4 bases, and 18 bases lay in between. CDR3 length equals 16 residues. Per germline, CDR1 SNHLY and CDR2 FYNNEI. Full variable domain (rest looked up from reference TRBV2 and TRBJ1-4): EPEVTQTPSHQVTQMGQEVILRCVPISNHLYFYWYRQILGQKVEFLVSFYNNEISEKSEIFDDQFSVERPDGSNFTLKIRSTKLEDSAMYFCASSKYNDLYNEKLFFGSGTQLSVL.

The chain uses TRBV6-1 and TRBJ1-6; TRBD1 aligns across 10 bases. Looked up from germline, CDR1 is MNHNS and CDR2 is SASEGT. The CDR3 is made up of 17 amino acids. With 4 bases clipped from V and 6 bases from J, the junction kept 9 bases outside the gene matches. Here the CDR3 DNA reads TGTGCCAGCAGTGCCCGGGCGGGACAGGGGCTTAATTCACCCCTCCACTTT. Its translation is CASSARAGQGLNSPLHF.

The rearrangement uses TRBV4-1 and TRBJ2-7; no clear D. The V and J ends lost 3 bases and 1 base respectively, with 7 bases between them. The CDR3 spans 13 residues. Germline V gene lookup returns CDR1 MGHRA and CDR2 YSYEKL. CDR3 sequence reads: CASSHRRSYEQYV. The CDR3, as DNA: TGCGCCAGCAGCCATCGCAGATCCTACGAGCAGTACGTC.

This rearrangement joins TRBV15 to TRBJ1-3; no reliable D call. The CDR3 consists of 15 residues. The V end lost 0 bases, the J end lost 4 bases, and 10 bases lay between the germline ends. Germline CDR1 reads LNHNV; CDR2 reads YYDKDF (reference sequence). The CDR3 DNA reads TGTGCCACCAGCAGAGACGGGTCAAGAGGAAACACCATATATTTT. Its protein product is CATSRDGSRGNTIYF. Full variable domain (remainder filled in from reference TRBV15 and TRBJ1-3): DAMVIQNPRYQVTQFGKPVTLSCSQTLNHNVMYWYQQKSSQAPKLLFHYYDKDFNNEADTPDNFQSRRPNTSFCFLDIRSPGLGDTAMYLCATSRDGSRGNTIYFGEGSWLTVV.